Listed here are 4 T cell receptor beta chains from one sample, sequenced in a study of HIV-infected patients and healthy controls. The repertoire came from unfractionated whole blood and reflected all unsorted peripheral T cells. Reverse transcription used about 510 ng RNA and constant-region primers for alpha and beta. Using multiplexing indices, alpha and beta chain libraries were generated apart by chain-specific third strand synthesis. Each CDR3 protein is one row after TCRdb ran MiXCR on the 5' RACE reads. The sample consists of about 8,500 distinct CDR3 sequences, about 5.8% of them appearing once. The sequencing sample was made of blood. The origin of the receptors is an adult in good health.

The CDR3 here is CASSYNERRETQYF. The CDR3 nucleotides read TGTGCCAGCAGTTATAATGAGCGAAGAGAGACCCAGTACTTC. This chain links TRBV6-5 with TRBJ2-5; D gene ambiguous. Germline V gene sequence: CDR1 MNHEY, CDR2 SVGAGI. The CDR3 length is 14 residues. V was trimmed by 3 bases and J by 4 bases, leaving 12 bases between them.

This clonotype qualifies as medium-sized. This chain joins TRBV28 and TRBJ1-6, with 7 bases fitting TRBD1. V lost 5 bases to trimming and J lost 9 bases; unmatched junction nucleotides: 4. This CDR3 comprises 13 residues. The germline CDR1 and CDR2 sequences are MDHEN and SYDVKM. CDR3 nucleotides: TGTGCCAGCAGTACAGGGGATGGTTCACCCCTCCACTTT. This translates into CASSTGDGSPLHF.

This clonotype is labeled medium-sized. The J gene is TRBJ2-7, the V gene TRBV5-6, with 9 bases matching TRBD1. CDR3 length: 13 amino acids. Losses at the gene ends were 2 bases for V and 7 bases for J; bases not matched to a gene: 4. Germline-derived CDR1 and CDR2 are SGHDT and YYEEEE. CDR3 residues: CASSFGTGKEQYF. In DNA form, the CDR3 reads TGTGCCAGCAGCTTTGGGACAGGGAAAGAGCAGTACTTC.

By share, this clonotype ranks as medium-sized (0.01 to 0.1%). The chain recombines TRBV6-1 with TRBJ1-1; 7 bases line up with TRBD1. This CDR3 has 16 amino acids. The junction had 13 bases not matched to a gene; V was cut back by 3 bases and J by 6 bases. Germline V lookup: CDR1 MNHNS, CDR2 SASEGT. As DNA, the CDR3 is TGTGCCAGCAGTGAGCCGACAGGGCGGAGATCTCCTGAAGCTTTCTTT. It translates to CASSEPTGRRSPEAFF.